These T cell receptor beta chains were read from a single sample in a study of blood T cell repertoires in COVID-19. Assay: immunoSEQ multiplex PCR; the TCRdb copy retains only in-frame clones and omits some. The sample includes 260,000 or so clones, roughly 90% seen only once; the top ten take about 8.5%. Sequencing used peripheral blood. The receptors were sampled from a man in his late teens or twenties with active or convalescent COVID-19. Each CDR3 is given with its conserved first and last residue. Fields, in order: D gene, J gene, clone size, V gene, CDR3 protein, CDR3 DNA. D genes are given only for firm matches. The listing skips clone size in some rows; elsewhere it reads once, few, many or a size class.

>TRBD1|TRBJ1-1|.|TRBV4-2
CASSQGTGGSTEAFF
TGTGCCAGCAGCCAAGGGACAGGGGGGTCCACTGAAGCTTTCTTT
>TRBD2|TRBJ2-7|few|TRBV6-4
CASSAHNRDYKAHSYEQYF
TGTGCCAGCAGTGCACATAACCGGGACTACAAGGCTCATTCCTACGAGCAGTACTTC
>TRBD1|TRBJ1-2|.|TRBV7-2
CASSPRTGFEGGYTF
TGTGCCAGCAGCCCTCGGACAGGGTTTGAAGGTGGCTACACCTTC
>.|TRBJ2-5|.|TRBV2
CASSPQAMETQYF
TGTGCCAGCAGTCCCCAGGCAATGGAGACCCAGTACTTC
>.|TRBJ2-1|.|TRBV9
CASSVGRSNEQFF
TGTGCCAGCAGCGTGGGGCGGAGCAATGAGCAGTTCTTC
>TRBD1|TRBJ1-1|.|TRBV6-6
CASSQTQGADTEAFF
TGTGCCAGCAGCCAGACACAGGGGGCGGACACTGAAGCTTTCTTT
>.|TRBJ1-4|.|TRBV4-1
CASSRGRMGEKLFF
TGCGCCAGCAGCAGAGGCAGAATGGGTGAAAAACTGTTTTTT
>.|TRBJ2-2|.|TRBV7-6
CASSLDWGGPGELFF
TGTGCCAGCAGCTTAGACTGGGGGGGCCCCGGGGAGCTGTTTTTT
>TRBD1|TRBJ2-7|.|TRBV10-3
CAISESQPTRGPYEQYF
TGTGCCATCAGTGAGTCTCAACCAACTAGGGGGCCCTACGAGCAGTACTTC
>TRBD2|TRBJ2-3|.|TRBV10-3
CAIRGDSGGARDTQYF
TGTGCCATCAGGGGAGATAGCGGGGGGGCCAGAGATACGCAGTATTTT
>.|TRBJ1-4|.|TRBV5-1
CASRLRTRNTNATNEKLFF
TGCGCCAGCAGGTTAAGGACACGCAATACCAATGCAACTAATGAAAAACTGTTTTTT
>.|TRBJ1-6|.|TRBV7-3
CASSLGGFSSPLHF
TGTGCCAGCAGCCTCGGGGGGTTCAGTTCACCCCTCCACTTT
>.|TRBJ2-7|once|TRBV21-1
CASSTQRGEDEQYF
TGTGCCAGCAGCACCCAACGAGGGGAGGACGAGCAGTACTTC
>TRBD1|TRBJ2-5|.|TRBV5-6
CASSIQTGGRSQYF
TGTGCCAGCAGCATACAGACAGGGGGGAGGTCCCAGTACTTC
>TRBD2|TRBJ2-1|.|TRBV4-1
CASSPRVAGGNEQFF
TGCGCCAGCAGCCCCCGGGTAGCGGGGGGGAATGAGCAGTTCTTC
>TRBD2|TRBJ2-1|many|TRBV6-2/TRBV6-3
CASSYEASGVNEQFF
TGTGCCAGCAGTTACGAGGCTAGCGGGGTTAATGAGCAGTTCTTC
>.|TRBJ1-4|.|TRBV27
CASSLGVSTQEKLFF
TGTGCCAGCAGTTTAGGTGTGTCAACACAAGAAAAACTGTTTTTT
>TRBD1|TRBJ2-5|.|TRBV5-4
CASSLAARTGRETQYF
TGTGCCAGCAGCTTGGCCGCACGGACAGGGAGAGAGACCCAGTACTTC
>TRBD2|TRBJ2-3|once|TRBV29-1
CSVGRGGSTDTQYF
TGCAGCGTTGGGCGGGGGGGCTCCACAGATACGCAGTATTTT
>.|TRBJ1-4|.|TRBV2
CASSKSRFSNEKLFF
TGTGCCAGCAGTAAATCCAGGTTTTCTAATGAAAAACTGTTTTTT
>.|TRBJ1-6|.|TRBV3-1/TRBV3-2
CASSQDRGGSYNSPLHF
TGTGCCAGCAGCCAAGATAGGGGGGGCTCCTATAATTCACCCCTCCACTTT
>TRBD2|TRBJ2-1|.|TRBV4-3
CASSQESTSGGPNEQFF
TGCGCCAGCAGCCAAGAATCGACTAGCGGGGGGCCTAATGAGCAGTTCTTC
>.|TRBJ1-3|.|TRBV28
CASSAAGQVSGNTIYF
TGTGCCAGCAGTGCCGCGGGGCAAGTGTCTGGAAACACCATATATTTT
>.|TRBJ1-1|.|TRBV12-3/TRBV12-4
CASTPGVGTEAFF
TGTGCCAGCACCCCGGGGGTGGGCACTGAAGCTTTCTTT
>.|TRBJ2-5|once|TRBV18
CASSPPGLPVGETQYF
TGTGCCAGCTCACCACCGGGGCTACCCGTAGGAGAGACCCAGTACTTC
>.|TRBJ1-1|.|TRBV20-1
CSVRVNTEAFF
TGCAGTGTGAGAGTGAACACTGAAGCTTTCTTT
>TRBD1|TRBJ1-1|.|TRBV10-3
CAISGGTGGPNTEAFF
TGTGCCATCAGTGGAGGGACAGGGGGCCCGAACACTGAAGCTTTCTTT